The table lists the clone carrying this TCR beta chain with a few counts. Its specificity is not known. Each cDNA molecule carried a unique molecular identifier. TCRdb passed the 5' RACE reads through MiXCR, listing each CDR3 protein once. The table has about 52,000 distinct CDR3 sequences, around 7.5% seen once. The data stem from a study of early T cells in non-severe SARS-CoV-2 infection. Study details: The study sequenced bulk RNA from unsorted whole blood, with chains unpaired. Broader study findings: The study's VDJdb matching favored anti-spike CD8 responses and missed private and CD4 specificities.

The sequencing input was whole blood. This sequence was found in an adult who was a healthcare worker with PCR-confirmed SARS-CoV-2 infection or an uninfected control (not recorded which).

CDR3 coding DNA: TGTGCCAGCAGCTTTGGGGTGCCGGACACTGAAGCTTTCTTT. Amino acid sequence: CASSFGVPDTEAFF. This chain connects TRBV11-2 to TRBJ1-1; D is undetermined. Germline lookup yields CDR1 SGHAT and CDR2 FQNNGV. The CDR3 sequence is 14 residues long. Between the trimmed V and J ends, which lost 3 bases and 3 bases, there was a span of 11 bases.